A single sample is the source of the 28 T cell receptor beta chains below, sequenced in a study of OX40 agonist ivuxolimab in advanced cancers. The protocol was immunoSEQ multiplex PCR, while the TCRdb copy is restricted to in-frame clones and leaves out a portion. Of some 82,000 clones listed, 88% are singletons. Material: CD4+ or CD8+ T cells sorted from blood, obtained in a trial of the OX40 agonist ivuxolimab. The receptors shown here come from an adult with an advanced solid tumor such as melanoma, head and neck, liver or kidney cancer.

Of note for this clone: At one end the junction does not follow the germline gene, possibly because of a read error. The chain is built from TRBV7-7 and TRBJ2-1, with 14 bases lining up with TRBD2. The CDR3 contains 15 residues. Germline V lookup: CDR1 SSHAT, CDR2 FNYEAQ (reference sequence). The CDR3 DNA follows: TGTGCTAGCAGCTTAGGACTAGCGGGAGGCAATGAGCAGTTCTTC. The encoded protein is CASSLGLAGGNEQFF.

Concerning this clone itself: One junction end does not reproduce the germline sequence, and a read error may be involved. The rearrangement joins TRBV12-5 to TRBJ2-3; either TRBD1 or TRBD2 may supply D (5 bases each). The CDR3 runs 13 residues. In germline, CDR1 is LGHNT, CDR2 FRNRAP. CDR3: CASGLTPFPGPIF. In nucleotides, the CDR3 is TGTGCTAGTGGTTTGACACCCTTTCCGGGACCCATTTTT.

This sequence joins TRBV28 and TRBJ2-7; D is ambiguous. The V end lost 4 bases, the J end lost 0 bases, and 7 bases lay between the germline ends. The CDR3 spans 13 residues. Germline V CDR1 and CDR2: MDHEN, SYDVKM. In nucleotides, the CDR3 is TGTGCCAGCAGTTACGGCAGCTCCTACGAGCAGTACTTC. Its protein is CASSYGSSYEQYF.

The CDR3 coding sequence is TGTGCCAGCAGTGAGACAACGGGAGATACGCAGTATTTT. Translation gives CASSETTGDTQYF. The chain combines TRBV6-5 with TRBJ2-3, with D unresolved. CDR3 length equals 13 residues. Germline CDR1 reads MNHEY; CDR2 reads SVGAGI. V was cut by 5 bases and J by 5 bases, with 11 bases left in between.

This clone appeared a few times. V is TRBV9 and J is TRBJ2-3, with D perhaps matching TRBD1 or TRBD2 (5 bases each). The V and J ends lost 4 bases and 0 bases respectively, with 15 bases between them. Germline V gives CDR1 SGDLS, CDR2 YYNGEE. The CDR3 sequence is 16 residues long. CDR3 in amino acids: CASSPGTAPSTDTQYF. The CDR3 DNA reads TGTGCCAGCAGCCCAGGGACGGCCCCTAGCACAGATACGCAGTATTTT.

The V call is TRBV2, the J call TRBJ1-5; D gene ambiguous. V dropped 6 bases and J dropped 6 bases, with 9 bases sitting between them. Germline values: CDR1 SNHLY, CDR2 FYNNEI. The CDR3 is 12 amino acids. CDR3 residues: CASRAVAQPQHF. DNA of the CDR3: TGTGCCAGCAGGGCGGTGGCTCAGCCCCAGCATTTT.

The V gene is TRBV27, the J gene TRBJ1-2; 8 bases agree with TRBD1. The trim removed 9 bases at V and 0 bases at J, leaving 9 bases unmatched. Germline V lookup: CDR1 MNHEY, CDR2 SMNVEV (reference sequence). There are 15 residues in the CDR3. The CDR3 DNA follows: TGTGCCAGTTCCCAGGGGGCCCGAGCTAACTATGGCTACACCTTC. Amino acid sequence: CASSQGARANYGYTF.

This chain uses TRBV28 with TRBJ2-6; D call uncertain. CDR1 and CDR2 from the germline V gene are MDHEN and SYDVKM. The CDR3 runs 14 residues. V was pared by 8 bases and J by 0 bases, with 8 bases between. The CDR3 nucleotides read TGTGCCAGCCTTGGTCTCTCTGGGGCCAACGTCCTGACTTTC. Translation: CASLGLSGANVLTF.

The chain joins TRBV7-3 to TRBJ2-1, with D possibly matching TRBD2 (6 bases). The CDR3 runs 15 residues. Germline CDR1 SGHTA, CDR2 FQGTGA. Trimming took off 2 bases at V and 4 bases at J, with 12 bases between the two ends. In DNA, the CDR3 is TGTGCCAGCAGCTTAGCGACTAGTTCTTACAATGAGCAGTTCTTC. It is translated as CASSLATSSYNEQFF.

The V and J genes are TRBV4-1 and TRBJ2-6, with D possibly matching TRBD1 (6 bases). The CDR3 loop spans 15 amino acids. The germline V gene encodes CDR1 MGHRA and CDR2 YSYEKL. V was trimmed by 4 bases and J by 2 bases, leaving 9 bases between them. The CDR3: CASSRTGTGANVLTF. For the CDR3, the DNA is TGCGCCAGCAGCCGTACAGGGACTGGGGCCAACGTCCTGACTTTC.

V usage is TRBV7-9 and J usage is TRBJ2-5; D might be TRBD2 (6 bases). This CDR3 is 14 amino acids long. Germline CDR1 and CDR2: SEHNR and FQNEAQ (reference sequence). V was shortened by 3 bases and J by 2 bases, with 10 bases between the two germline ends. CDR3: CASSLGREQETQYF. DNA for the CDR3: TGTGCCAGCAGCTTGGGGCGGGAACAAGAGACCCAGTACTTC.

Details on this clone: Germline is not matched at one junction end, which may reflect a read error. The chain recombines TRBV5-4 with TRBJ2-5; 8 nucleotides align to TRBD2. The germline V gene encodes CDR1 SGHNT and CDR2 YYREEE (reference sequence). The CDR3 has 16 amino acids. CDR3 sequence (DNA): TGTGCCAGCAGCTTACCGGGAGCGGGAGCCCAACAGACCCAGTACTTC. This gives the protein CASSLPGAGAQQTQYF. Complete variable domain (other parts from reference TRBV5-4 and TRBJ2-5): ETGVTQSPTHLIKTRGQQVTLRCSSQSGHNTVSWYQQALGQGPQFIFQYYREEENGRGNFPPRFSGLQFPNYSSELNVNALELDDSALYLCASSLPGAGAQQTQYFGPGTRLLVL.

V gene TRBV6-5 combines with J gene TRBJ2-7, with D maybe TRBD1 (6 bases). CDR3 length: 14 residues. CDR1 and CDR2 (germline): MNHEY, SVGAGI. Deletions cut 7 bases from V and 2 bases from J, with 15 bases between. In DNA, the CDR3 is TGTGCCAGCAATAAGCCCGGACAGACCTACGAGCAGTACTTC. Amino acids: CASNKPGQTYEQYF.

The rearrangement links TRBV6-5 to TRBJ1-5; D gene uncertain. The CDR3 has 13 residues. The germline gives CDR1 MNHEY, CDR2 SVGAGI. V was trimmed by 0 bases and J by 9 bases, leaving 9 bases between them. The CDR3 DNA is TGTGCCAGCAGTTACTCGGCCACCTGGCCCCAGCATTTT. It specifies CASSYSATWPQHF.

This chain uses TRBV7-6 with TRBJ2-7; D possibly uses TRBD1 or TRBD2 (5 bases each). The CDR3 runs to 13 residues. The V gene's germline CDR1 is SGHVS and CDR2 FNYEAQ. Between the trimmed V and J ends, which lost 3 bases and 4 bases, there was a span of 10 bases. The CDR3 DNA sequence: TGTGCCAGCAGCTTGGGACGGCGATACGAGCAGTACTTC. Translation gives CASSLGRRYEQYF. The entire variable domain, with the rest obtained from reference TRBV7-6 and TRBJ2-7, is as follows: GAGVSQSPRYKVTKRGQDVALRCDPISGHVSLYWYRQALGQGPEFLTYFNYEAQQDKSGLPNDRFSAERPEGSISTLTIQRTEQRDSAMYRCASSLGRRYEQYFGPGTRLTVT.

DNA for the CDR3: TGTGCTAGTGGTCTCAGCGGGATGGGAGATACGCAGTATTTT. This codes for CASGLSGMGDTQYF. V is TRBV12-5 and J is TRBJ2-3, with TRBD2 identical over 7 bases. Losses at the gene ends were 5 bases for V and 5 bases for J; bases not matched to a gene: 7. CDR1 is LGHNT and CDR2 is FRNRAP in the germline V gene. The CDR3 has 14 residues.

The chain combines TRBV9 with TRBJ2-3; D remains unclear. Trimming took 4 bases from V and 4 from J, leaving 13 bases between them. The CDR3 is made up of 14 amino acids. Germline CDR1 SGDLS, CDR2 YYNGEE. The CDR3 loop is CASSLLGSADTQYF. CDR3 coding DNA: TGTGCCAGCAGCTTATTAGGCTCCGCAGATACGCAGTATTTT.

The CDR3, as DNA: TGTGCCAGCAGTCAAAACGGTGGAGAGACCCAGTACTTC. Its protein product is CASSQNGGETQYF. J is TRBJ2-5 and V is TRBV6-4; D remains ambiguous. The CDR3 runs 13 residues. Trimming removed 5 bases from V and 4 bases from J, with 11 bases in between. Germline CDR1 is MRHNA and CDR2 is SNTAGT.

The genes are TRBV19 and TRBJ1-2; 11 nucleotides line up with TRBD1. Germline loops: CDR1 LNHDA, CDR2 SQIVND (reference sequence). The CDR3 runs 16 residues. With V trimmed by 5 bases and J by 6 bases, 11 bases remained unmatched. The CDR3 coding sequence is TGTGCCAGTAGTCCGCGGACAGGGGGCCTACGTGATGGCTACACCTTC. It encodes CASSPRTGGLRDGYTF.

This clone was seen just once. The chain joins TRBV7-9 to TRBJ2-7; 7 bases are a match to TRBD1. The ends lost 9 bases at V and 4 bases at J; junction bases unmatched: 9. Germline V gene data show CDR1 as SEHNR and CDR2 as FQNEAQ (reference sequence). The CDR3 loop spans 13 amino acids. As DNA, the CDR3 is TGTGCCAGTGCTCGGGACAGACAATACGAGCAGTACTTC. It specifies CASARDRQYEQYF. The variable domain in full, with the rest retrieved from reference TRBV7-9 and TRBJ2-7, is DTGVSQNPRHKITKRGQNVTFRCDPISEHNRLYWYRQTLGQGPEFLTYFQNEAQLEKSRLLSDRFSAERPKGSFSTLEIQRTEQGDSAMYLCASARDRQYEQYFGPGTRLTVT.

The CDR3 DNA is TGCAGCGTGCAAGGGGTAGCCCCCGGGGAGCTGTTTTTT. Translation gives CSVQGVAPGELFF. V and J are TRBV29-1 and TRBJ2-2, with D maybe TRBD1 (5 bases). Germline V gene lookup returns CDR1 SQVTM and CDR2 ANQGSEA. V was cut by 6 bases and J by 6 bases, with 14 bases left in between. CDR3 length: 13 residues.

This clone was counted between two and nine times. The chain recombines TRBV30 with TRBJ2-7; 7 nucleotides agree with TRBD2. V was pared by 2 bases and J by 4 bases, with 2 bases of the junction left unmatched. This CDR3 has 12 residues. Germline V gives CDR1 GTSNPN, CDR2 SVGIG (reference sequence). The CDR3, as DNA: TGTGCCTGGAGTATGGGGGGGTACGAGCAGTACTTC. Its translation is CAWSMGGYEQYF.

The CDR3 nucleotides are TGTGCCAGCAGCCTGACCGGGACGCGGGAGACCCAGTACTTC. This codes for CASSLTGTRETQYF. This chain links TRBV7-9 with TRBJ2-5; D could derive from TRBD1 or TRBD2 (5 bases each). Between the trimmed V and J ends, which lost 5 bases and 5 bases, there was a span of 15 bases. Germline V gene sequence: CDR1 SEHNR, CDR2 FQNEAQ (reference sequence). The CDR3 has 14 residues.

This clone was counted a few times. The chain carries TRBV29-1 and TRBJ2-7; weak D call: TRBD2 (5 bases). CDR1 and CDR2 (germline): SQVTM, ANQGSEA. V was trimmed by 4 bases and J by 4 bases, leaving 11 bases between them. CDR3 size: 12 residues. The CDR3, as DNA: TGCAGCGTTGGGGAGACCCAGTACGAGCAGTACTTC. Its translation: CSVGETQYEQYF.

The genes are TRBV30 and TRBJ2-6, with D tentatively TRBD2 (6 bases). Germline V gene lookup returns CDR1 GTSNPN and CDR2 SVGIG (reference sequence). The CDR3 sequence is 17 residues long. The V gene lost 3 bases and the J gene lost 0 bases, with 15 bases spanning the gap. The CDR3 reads CAWSGGTDSSGANVLTF. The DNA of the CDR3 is TGTGCCTGGAGCGGCGGGACGGATAGCTCTGGGGCCAACGTCCTGACTTTC.

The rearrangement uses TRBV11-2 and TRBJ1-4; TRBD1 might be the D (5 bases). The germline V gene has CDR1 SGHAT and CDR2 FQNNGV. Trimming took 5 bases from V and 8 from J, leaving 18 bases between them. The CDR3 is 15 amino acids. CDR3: CASSLRHSEGEKLFF. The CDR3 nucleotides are TGTGCCAGCAGCCTTAGACATTCCGAGGGGGAAAAACTGTTTTTT. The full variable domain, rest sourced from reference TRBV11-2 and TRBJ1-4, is EAGVAQSPRYKIIEKRQSVAFWCNPISGHATLYWYQQILGQGPKLLIQFQNNGVVDDSQLPKDRFSAERLKGVDSTLKIQPAKLEDSAVYLCASSLRHSEGEKLFFGSGTQLSVL.

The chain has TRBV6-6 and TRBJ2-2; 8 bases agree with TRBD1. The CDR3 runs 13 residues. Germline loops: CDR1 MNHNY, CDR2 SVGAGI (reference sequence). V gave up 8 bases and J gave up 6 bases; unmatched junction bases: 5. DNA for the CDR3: TGTGCCAGCCTCGGACAGGGTGCCGGGGAGCTGTTTTTT. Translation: CASLGQGAGELFF.

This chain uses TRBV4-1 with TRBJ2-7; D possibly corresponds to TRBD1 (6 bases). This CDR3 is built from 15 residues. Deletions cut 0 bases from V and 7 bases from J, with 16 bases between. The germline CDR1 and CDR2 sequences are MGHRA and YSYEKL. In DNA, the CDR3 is TGCGCCAGCAGCCAAGATGCAGACAGGCTGAGGGAGCAGTACTTC. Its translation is CASSQDADRLREQYF.